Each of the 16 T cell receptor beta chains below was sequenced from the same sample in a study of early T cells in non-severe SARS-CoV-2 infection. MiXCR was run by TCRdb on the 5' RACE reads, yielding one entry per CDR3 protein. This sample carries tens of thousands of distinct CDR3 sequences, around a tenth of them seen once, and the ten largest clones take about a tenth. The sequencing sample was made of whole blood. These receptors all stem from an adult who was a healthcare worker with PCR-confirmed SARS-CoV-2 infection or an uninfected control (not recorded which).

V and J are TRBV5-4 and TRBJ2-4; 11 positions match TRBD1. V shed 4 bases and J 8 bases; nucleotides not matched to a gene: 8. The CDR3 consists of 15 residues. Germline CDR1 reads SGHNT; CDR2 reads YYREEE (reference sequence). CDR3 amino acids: CASSPGQGADDIQYF. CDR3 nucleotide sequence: TGTGCCAGCAGCCCTGGACAGGGGGCGGATGACATTCAGTACTTC.

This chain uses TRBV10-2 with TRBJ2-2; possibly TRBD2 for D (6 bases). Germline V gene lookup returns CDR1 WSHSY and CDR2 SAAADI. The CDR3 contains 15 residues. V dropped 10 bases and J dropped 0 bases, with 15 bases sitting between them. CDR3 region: CANRPGTPNTGELFF. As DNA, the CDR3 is TGCGCCAACAGACCCGGGACTCCGAACACCGGGGAGCTGTTTTTT.

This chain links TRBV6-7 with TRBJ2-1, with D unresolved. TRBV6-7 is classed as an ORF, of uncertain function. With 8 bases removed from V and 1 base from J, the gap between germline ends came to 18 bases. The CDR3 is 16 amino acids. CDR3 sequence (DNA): TGTGCCAGCCGTGCTGGCTGCTTCTTGTCCTACAATGAGCAGTTCTTC. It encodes CASRAGCFLSYNEQFF.

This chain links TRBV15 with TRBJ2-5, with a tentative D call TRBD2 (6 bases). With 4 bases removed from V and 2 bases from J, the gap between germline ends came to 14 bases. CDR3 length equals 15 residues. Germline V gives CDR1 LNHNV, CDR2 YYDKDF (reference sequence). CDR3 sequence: CATSTPAGGQETQYF. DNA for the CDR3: TGTGCCACCAGCACCCCCGCTGGGGGGCAAGAGACCCAGTACTTC.

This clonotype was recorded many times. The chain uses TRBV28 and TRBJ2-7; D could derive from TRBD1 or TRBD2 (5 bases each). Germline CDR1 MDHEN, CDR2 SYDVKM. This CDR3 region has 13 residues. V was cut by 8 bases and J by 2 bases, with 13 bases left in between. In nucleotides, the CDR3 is TGTGCCAGCCTCACCCCGGGACCCTACGAGCAGTACTTC. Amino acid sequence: CASLTPGPYEQYF.

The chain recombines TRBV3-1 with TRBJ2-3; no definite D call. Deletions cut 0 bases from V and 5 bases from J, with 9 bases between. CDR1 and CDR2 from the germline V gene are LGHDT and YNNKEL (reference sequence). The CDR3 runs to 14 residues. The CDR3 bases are TGTGCCAGCAGCCAAGATTACCCCCGAGATACGCAGTATTTT. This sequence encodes CASSQDYPRDTQYF.

CDR3: CSASIPGITETQYF. DNA of the CDR3: TGCAGTGCCAGCATTCCGGGGATAACGGAGACCCAGTACTTC. The J gene is TRBJ2-5, the V gene TRBV20-1, with D perhaps TRBD2 (5 bases). CDR3 length equals 14 residues. Trimming stripped 6 bases from V and 5 bases from J, with 19 bases between. In germline, CDR1 is DFQATT, CDR2 SNEGSKA (reference sequence).

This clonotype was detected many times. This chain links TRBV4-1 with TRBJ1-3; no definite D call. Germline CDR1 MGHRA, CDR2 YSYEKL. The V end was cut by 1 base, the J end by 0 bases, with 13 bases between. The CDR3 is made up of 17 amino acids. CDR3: CASSQVKRASSGNTIYF. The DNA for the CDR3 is TGCGCCAGCAGCCAAGTTAAAAGGGCGAGCTCTGGAAACACCATATATTTT.

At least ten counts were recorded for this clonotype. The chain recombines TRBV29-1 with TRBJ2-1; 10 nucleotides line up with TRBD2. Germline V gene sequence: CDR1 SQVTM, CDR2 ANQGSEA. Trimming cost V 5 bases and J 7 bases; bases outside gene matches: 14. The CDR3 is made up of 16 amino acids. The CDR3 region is CSVRGVSSGSLNEQFF. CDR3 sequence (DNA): TGCAGCGTTCGAGGAGTCTCTAGCGGGAGTCTAAATGAGCAGTTCTTC.

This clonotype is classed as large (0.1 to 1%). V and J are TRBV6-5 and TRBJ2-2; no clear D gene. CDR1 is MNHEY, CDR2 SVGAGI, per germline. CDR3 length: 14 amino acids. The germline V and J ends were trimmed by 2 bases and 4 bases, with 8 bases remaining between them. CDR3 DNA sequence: TGTGCCAGCAGTTACGCATCCCTCACCGGGGAGCTGTTTTTT. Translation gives CASSYASLTGELFF.

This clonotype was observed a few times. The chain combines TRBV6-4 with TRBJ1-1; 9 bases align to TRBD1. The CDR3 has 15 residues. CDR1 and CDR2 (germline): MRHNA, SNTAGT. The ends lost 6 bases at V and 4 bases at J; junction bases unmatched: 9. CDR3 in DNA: TGTGCCAGCAGAAAAGGGACAGGGTGGACCACTGAAGCTTTCTTT. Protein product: CASRKGTGWTTEAFF.

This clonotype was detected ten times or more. The CDR3 protein is CASSQSGQTREQYF. The CDR3 DNA reads as TGTGCCAGCAGCCAATCCGGCCAAACAAGGGAGCAGTACTTC. J is TRBJ2-7 and V is TRBV3-1; D not certain. Looked up from germline, CDR1 is LGHDT and CDR2 is YNNKEL (reference sequence). With 2 bases removed from V and 7 bases from J, the gap between germline ends came to 15 bases. The length of the CDR3 is 14 residues.

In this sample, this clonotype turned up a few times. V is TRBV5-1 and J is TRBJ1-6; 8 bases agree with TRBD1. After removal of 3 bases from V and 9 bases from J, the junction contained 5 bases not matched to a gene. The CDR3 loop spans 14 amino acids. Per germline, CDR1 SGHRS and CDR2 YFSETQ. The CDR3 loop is CASSYGQGSSPLHF. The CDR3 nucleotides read TGCGCCAGCAGCTACGGACAGGGAAGTTCACCCCTCCACTTT. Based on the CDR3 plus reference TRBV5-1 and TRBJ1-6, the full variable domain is KAGVTQTPRYLIKTRGQQVTLSCSPISGHRSVSWYQQTPGQGLQFLFEYFSETQRNKGNFPGRFSGRQFSNSRSEMNVSTLELGDSALYLCASSYGQGSSPLHFGNGTRLTVT.

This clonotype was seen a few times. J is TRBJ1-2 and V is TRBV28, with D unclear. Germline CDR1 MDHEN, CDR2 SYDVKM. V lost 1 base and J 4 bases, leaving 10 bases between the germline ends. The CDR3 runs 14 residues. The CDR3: CASSLYGRSYGYTF. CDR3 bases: TGTGCCAGCAGTTTATACGGACGGAGCTATGGCTACACCTTC.

CDR3 sequence reads: CSVGEGRETQYF. The DNA of the CDR3 is TGCAGCGTTGGTGAGGGAAGAGAGACCCAGTACTTC. The chain recombines TRBV29-1 with TRBJ2-5; a possible D gene is TRBD2 (5 bases). The V gene lost 4 bases and the J gene lost 4 bases, with 10 bases spanning the gap. This CDR3 region has 12 residues. Germline values: CDR1 SQVTM, CDR2 ANQGSEA.

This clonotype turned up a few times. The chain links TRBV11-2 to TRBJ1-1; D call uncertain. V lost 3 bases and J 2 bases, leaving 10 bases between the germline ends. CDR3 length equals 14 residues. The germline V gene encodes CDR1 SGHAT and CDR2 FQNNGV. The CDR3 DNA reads TGTGCCAGCAGCTTGGTTTTCGATAACACTGAAGCTTTCTTT. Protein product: CASSLVFDNTEAFF.